This passage covers 20 T cell receptor beta chains from one sample sequenced in a study of blood T cell repertoires in COVID-19. Sequencing was performed with immunoSEQ multiplex PCR; in TCRdb, only in-frame clones are kept and a portion is missing. The repertoire consists of around 220,000 clones, with approximately 86% occurring once and the leading ten covering about 6.9%. Sequencing was done on a sample of PBMCs or T cells enriched from blood (not recorded which). Receptors were obtained from a woman in her twenties or thirties with acute COVID-19.

The CDR3 bases are TGTGCCAGCAGCGCGACAGGGGGCTCTGGAAACACCATATATTTT. Translation: CASSATGGSGNTIYF. This sequence joins TRBV2 and TRBJ1-3, with 9 bases aligning to TRBD1. J gave up 0 bases and V 6 bases, and 3 bases lay outside the gene matches. The length of the CDR3 is 15 residues. The germline V gene has CDR1 SNHLY and CDR2 FYNNEI.

This clone was seen just once. The chain is built from TRBV6-4 and TRBJ2-2; D not resolved. Between the trimmed V and J ends, which lost 5 bases and 7 bases, there was a span of 5 bases. In germline, CDR1 is MRHNA, CDR2 SNTAGT. The CDR3 consists of 11 residues. The CDR3: CASSYVGELFF. The CDR3 bases are TGTGCCAGCAGTTATGTCGGGGAGCTGTTTTTT.

J is TRBJ1-1 and V is TRBV4-2; D is undetermined. Germline CDR1 LGHNA, CDR2 YNFKEQ. The CDR3 consists of 16 residues. The ends were cut back, 1 base at V and 1 base at J, with 13 bases in the middle. CDR3 region: CASSQGLSTRNTEAFF. The CDR3 region has the DNA TGTGCCAGCAGCCAAGGGTTGTCAACGAGGAACACTGAAGCTTTCTTT.

The chain joins TRBV18 to TRBJ1-5; D is unclear. Trimming left V 6 bases short and J 2 bases short, with 11 bases between. This CDR3 contains 14 residues. Per germline, CDR1 KGHSH and CDR2 LQKENI. The chain's CDR3 is CASSPSGGNQPQHF. In nucleotides, the CDR3 is TGTGCCAGCTCTCCAAGCGGTGGCAATCAGCCCCAGCATTTT.

CDR3: CASSQGTGPNSPLHF. The DNA of the CDR3 is TGTGCCAGCAGCCAAGGGACAGGGCCGAATTCACCCCTCCACTTT. This sequence joins TRBV14 and TRBJ1-6, with TRBD1 matching over 8 bases. V gave up 1 base and J gave up 7 bases; unmatched junction bases: 3. This CDR3 has 15 amino acids. Germline values: CDR1 SGHDN, CDR2 FVKESK.

The gene calls are TRBV28 and TRBJ1-2; D gene ambiguous. This CDR3 is built from 13 residues. The V gene's germline CDR1 is MDHEN and CDR2 SYDVKM. The V end was cut by 3 bases, the J end by 7 bases, with 12 bases between. CDR3 protein: CASSLRLEGGYTF. The DNA for the CDR3 is TGTGCCAGCAGTTTGAGGTTAGAAGGTGGCTACACCTTC.

The rearrangement uses TRBV15 and TRBJ2-1; a possible D gene is TRBD1 (6 bases). Germline V gives CDR1 LNHNV, CDR2 YYDKDF (reference sequence). V lost 0 bases and J 6 bases, leaving 12 bases between the germline ends. CDR3 length: 15 residues. The CDR3 DNA reads TGTGCCACCAGCAGAGATAGGGCACAGGGCAATGAGCAGTTCTTC. It codes for CATSRDRAQGNEQFF. Supplemented by reference TRBV15 and TRBJ2-1, the full variable domain reads DAMVIQNPRYQVTQFGKPVTLSCSQTLNHNVMYWYQQKSSQAPKLLFHYYDKDFNNEADTPDNFQSRRPNTSFCFLDIRSPGLGDTAMYLCATSRDRAQGNEQFFGPGTRLTVL.

This chain links TRBV19 with TRBJ2-5, with D perhaps matching TRBD2 (7 bases). CDR3 length: 13 residues. Looked up from germline, CDR1 is LNHDA and CDR2 is SQIVND (reference sequence). V lost 7 bases and J lost 1, with 10 bases in between. The CDR3 is CASTGGPQETQYF. The CDR3 DNA follows: TGTGCCAGTACCGGGGGGCCCCAAGAGACCCAGTACTTC.

The chain's CDR3 is CASSEYRGTEAFF. CDR3 in DNA: TGTGCCAGCAGTGAATACAGGGGCACTGAAGCTTTCTTT. V usage is TRBV6-1 and J usage is TRBJ1-1, with 7 bases that match TRBD1. This CDR3 has 13 amino acids. Trimming at V came to 2 bases and at J to 4 bases, leaving 1 base not matched to a gene. CDR1 and CDR2 (germline): MNHNS, SASEGT.

A remark on this clone: Additional DNA sequences in this sample encode the identical CDR3. This chain connects TRBV12-3 or TRBV12-4 to TRBJ1-1; a possible D gene is TRBD1 (5 bases). This CDR3 is 13 amino acids long. The V gene lost 5 bases and the J gene lost 5 bases, with 12 bases spanning the gap. This CDR3 reads CASSPPGYTEAFF. In nucleotides, the CDR3 is TGTGCCAGCAGTCCACCAGGGTATACTGAAGCTTTCTTT.

V is TRBV9 and J is TRBJ2-1; perhaps TRBD1 as D (6 bases). The CDR3 sequence is 16 residues long. Trimming removed 3 bases at V and 0 bases at J, with 13 bases between. The germline V gene has CDR1 SGDLS and CDR2 YYNGEE. The CDR3 loop is CASSADRLSSYNEQFF. The CDR3 DNA reads as TGTGCCAGCAGCGCGGACAGACTAAGCTCCTACAATGAGCAGTTCTTC.

This chain links TRBV12-3 or TRBV12-4 with TRBJ1-5, with a weak D call TRBD1 (6 bases). The V and J ends lost 7 bases and 7 bases respectively, with 14 bases between them. The CDR3 totals 13 residues. This CDR3 reads CASTQQGSQPQHF. The DNA for the CDR3 is TGTGCCAGCACCCAACAGGGAAGCCAGCCCCAGCATTTT.

The rearrangement joins TRBV7-2 to TRBJ2-1; a possible D gene is TRBD2 (6 bases). CDR1 is SGHTA and CDR2 is FQGNSA in the germline V gene. The CDR3 loop spans 15 amino acids. V was pared by 8 bases and J by 9 bases, with 23 bases between. This chain's CDR3 is CASLNRESNFGEQFF. CDR3 in DNA: TGTGCCAGCTTGAATCGGGAGAGTAATTTTGGTGAGCAGTTCTTC.

V and J are TRBV6-5 and TRBJ1-1; D may be TRBD1 (6 bases). Between the trimmed V and J ends, which lost 7 bases and 4 bases, there was a span of 16 bases. The CDR3 loop spans 14 amino acids. Germline assignment: CDR1 MNHEY and CDR2 SVGAGI. The CDR3, as DNA: TGTGCCAGCAATCGGGACACCCTGGGCACTGAAGCTTTCTTT. This translates into CASNRDTLGTEAFF.

The chain has TRBV5-5 and TRBJ2-5; D might be TRBD1 (5 bases). CDR3 length: 13 residues. Looked up from germline, CDR1 is SGHKS and CDR2 is YYEKEE (reference sequence). V lost 1 base to trimming and J lost 4 bases, with 8 bases between them. Here the CDR3 reads CASSLPGAETQYF. In DNA form, the CDR3 reads TGTGCCAGCAGCTTGCCTGGGGCAGAGACCCAGTACTTC.

To note about this clone: The same CDR3 is also encoded by other DNA sequences in this sample. The chain couples TRBV5-1 to TRBJ2-1, with a weak D call TRBD2 (5 bases). V dropped 0 bases and J dropped 1 base, with 8 bases sitting between them. CDR1 SGHRS and CDR2 YFSETQ come from the germline V gene. The CDR3 totals 15 residues. As DNA, the CDR3 is TGCGCCAGCAGCTTGGGTCCGGGGTCCTACAATGAGCAGTTCTTC. Its translation is CASSLGPGSYNEQFF.

As for this clone: Additional DNA sequences in this sample encode the identical CDR3. This sequence joins TRBV28 and TRBJ2-7, with 8 positions matching TRBD2. CDR1 MDHEN and CDR2 SYDVKM come from the germline V gene. The CDR3 extends over 14 amino acids. Trimming cost V 3 bases and J 0 bases; bases outside gene matches: 1. CDR3 sequence (DNA): TGTGCCAGCAGTTTGGCGGGAGGCTCCTACGAGCAGTACTTC. Translation gives CASSLAGGSYEQYF.

The chain links TRBV5-6 to TRBJ2-7, with 12 bases aligning to TRBD2. This CDR3 region has 14 residues. V trimming: 7 bases; J trimming: 6 bases; junction bases outside the gene matches: 8. From germline, CDR1 is SGHDT and CDR2 YYEEEE. CDR3 sequence (DNA): TGTGCCAGCGGGAAACTAGCGGGAGGCCTCGAGCAGTACTTC. Its translation: CASGKLAGGLEQYF.

This chain links TRBV12-2 with TRBJ1-4. TRBV12-2 has pseudogene status. The CDR3 consists of 14 residues. CDR3 in amino acids: CASRFPGFWRELFF. Here the CDR3 DNA reads TGTGCAAGTCGCTTCCCGGGGTTCTGGAGGGAACTGTTTTTT.

The CDR3 bases are TGTGCCAGCAGCTTAGAGGCCAGGGGGCGATGGATGTCCTACAATGAGCAGTTCTTC. It specifies CASSLEARGRWMSYNEQFF. J is TRBJ2-1 and V is TRBV13, with TRBD1 identical over 8 bases. Germline V gene sequence: CDR1 PRHDT, CDR2 FYEKMQ (reference sequence). CDR3 length equals 19 residues. V lost 1 base to trimming and J lost 1 base; unmatched junction nucleotides: 12.